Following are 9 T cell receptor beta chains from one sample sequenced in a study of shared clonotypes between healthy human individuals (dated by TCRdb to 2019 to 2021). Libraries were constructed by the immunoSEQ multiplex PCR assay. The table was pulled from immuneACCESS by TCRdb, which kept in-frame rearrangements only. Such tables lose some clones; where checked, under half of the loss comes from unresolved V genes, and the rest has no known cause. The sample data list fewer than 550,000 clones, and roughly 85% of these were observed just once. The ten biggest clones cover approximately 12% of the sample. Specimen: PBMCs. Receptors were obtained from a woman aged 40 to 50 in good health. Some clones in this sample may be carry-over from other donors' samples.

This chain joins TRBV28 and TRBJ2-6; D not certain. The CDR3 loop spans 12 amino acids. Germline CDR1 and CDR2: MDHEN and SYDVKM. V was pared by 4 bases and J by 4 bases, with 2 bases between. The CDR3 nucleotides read TGTGCCAGCAGTTCCGGGGCCAACGTCCTGACTTTC. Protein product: CASSSGANVLTF.

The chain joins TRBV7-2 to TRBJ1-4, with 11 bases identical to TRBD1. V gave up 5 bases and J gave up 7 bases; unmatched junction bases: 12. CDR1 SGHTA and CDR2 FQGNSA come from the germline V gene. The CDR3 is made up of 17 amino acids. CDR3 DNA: TGTGCCAGCAGCCCGGACAGGGGGCGATCCCAAGGTGAAAAACTGTTTTTT. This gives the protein CASSPDRGRSQGEKLFF.

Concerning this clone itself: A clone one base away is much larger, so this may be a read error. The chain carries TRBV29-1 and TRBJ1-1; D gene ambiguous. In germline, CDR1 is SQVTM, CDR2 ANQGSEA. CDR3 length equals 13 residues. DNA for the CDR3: TGCAGCGTCACAGTAGGGTTAGACACTGGAGCTTTCTTT. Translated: CSVTVGLDTGAFF.

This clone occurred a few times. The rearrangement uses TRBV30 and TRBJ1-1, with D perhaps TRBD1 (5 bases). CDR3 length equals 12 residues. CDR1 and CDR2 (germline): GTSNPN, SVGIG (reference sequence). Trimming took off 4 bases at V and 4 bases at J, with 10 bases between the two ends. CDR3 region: CAWNGGSTEAFF. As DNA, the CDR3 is TGTGCCTGGAATGGGGGATCCACTGAAGCTTTCTTT.

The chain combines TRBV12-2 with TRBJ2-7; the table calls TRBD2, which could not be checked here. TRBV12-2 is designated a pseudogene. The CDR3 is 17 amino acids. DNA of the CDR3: TGTGCAAGTCGCTTATCACCTACTAGCGGGAGGCCCTACGAGCAGTACTTC. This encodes CASRLSPTSGRPYEQYF.

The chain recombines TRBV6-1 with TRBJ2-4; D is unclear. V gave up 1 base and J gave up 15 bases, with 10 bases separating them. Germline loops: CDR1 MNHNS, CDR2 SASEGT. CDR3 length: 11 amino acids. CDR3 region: CASSEGAPGYF. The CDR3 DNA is TGTGCCAGCAGTGAAGGGGCCCCGGGGTACTTC.

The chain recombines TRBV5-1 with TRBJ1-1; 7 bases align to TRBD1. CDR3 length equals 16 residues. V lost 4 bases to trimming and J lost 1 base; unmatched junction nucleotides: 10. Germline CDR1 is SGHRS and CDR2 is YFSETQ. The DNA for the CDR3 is TGCGCCAGCAGCACGGGACAGCCGGGGGCGAACACTGAAGCTTTCTTT. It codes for CASSTGQPGANTEAFF.

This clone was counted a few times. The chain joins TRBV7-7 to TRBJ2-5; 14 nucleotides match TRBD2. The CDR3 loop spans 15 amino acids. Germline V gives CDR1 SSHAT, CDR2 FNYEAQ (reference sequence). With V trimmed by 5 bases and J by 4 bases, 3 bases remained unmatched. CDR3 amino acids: CASSLGLAGGETQYF. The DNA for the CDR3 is TGTGCCAGCAGCCTAGGACTAGCGGGAGGAGAGACCCAGTACTTC.

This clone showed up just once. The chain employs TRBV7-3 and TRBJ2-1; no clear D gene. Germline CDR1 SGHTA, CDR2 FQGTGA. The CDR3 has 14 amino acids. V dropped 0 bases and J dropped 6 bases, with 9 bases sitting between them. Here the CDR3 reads CASSLTAAPNEQFF. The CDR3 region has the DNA TGTGCCAGCAGCTTAACGGCCGCCCCCAATGAGCAGTTCTTC.